The clone carrying this T cell receptor (beta chain) was found many times. Its antigen is not known. The data derive from a study of blood T cells in healthy people across ages. Study context: Roughly one uniquely barcoded beta molecule per two T cells was captured.

This CDR3 region has 17 residues. Germline loops: CDR1 MDHEN, CDR2 SYDVKM. V lost 6 bases and J 2 bases, leaving 21 bases between the germline ends. Findings of the study overall: From one million sequenced T cells, diversity estimates were lower bounds.

PCR was performed a second time for about 7 to 12 cycles using a sample-barcoded 5' primer and a J-beta primer mix. TCRdb processed the 5' RACE reads anew with MiXCR; each CDR3 protein has one entry. The sample has approximately 1,000,000 distinct CDR3 sequences, 45% seen once. This chain connects TRBV28 to TRBJ2-3; no clear D gene. The sequenced sample consisted of blood. This TCR came from a woman aged 60-75 years in good health. CDR3 in DNA: TGTGCCAGCAGCACCCCCTTCGGGCTGGTAGACACAGATACGCAGTATTTT. Translated, it gives CASSTPFGLVDTDTQYF. The full variable domain, rest sourced from reference TRBV28 and TRBJ2-3, is DVKVTQSSRYLVKRTGEKVFLECVQDMDHENMFWYRQDPGLGLRLIYFSYDVKMKEKGDIPEGYSVSREKKERFSLILESASTNQTSMYLCASSTPFGLVDTDTQYFGPGTRLTVL.